This T cell receptor (beta chain) stems from a study of OX40 agonist ivuxolimab in advanced cancers. V lost 3 bases and J lost 1, with 13 bases in between. CDR1 and CDR2 (germline): ENHRY, SYGVKD. The CDR3 runs to 16 residues. TCRdb's table, derived via immunoSEQ multiplex PCR, lists solely in-frame clones and lacks some. Counted here are about 52,000 clones, 90% to 95% occurring once; the ten biggest clones make up 10% to 15%. Sequencing used CD4+ or CD8+ T cells sorted from blood, obtained in a trial of the OX40 agonist ivuxolimab. The chain carries TRBV10-3 and TRBJ2-1, with D perhaps matching TRBD2 (6 bases). This clonotype was sampled from an adult with an advanced solid tumor such as melanoma, head and neck, liver or kidney cancer. For the CDR3, the DNA is TGTGCCATCAGTGAATTGGCGGGAAGGTCCTACAATGAGCAGTTCTTC. This encodes CAISELAGRSYNEQFF.